The 25 T cell receptor beta chains in this list originate from one sample, sequenced in a study of cytomegalovirus exposure and HLA in healthy donors. The table came from immunoSEQ multiplex PCR; TCRdb's copy has only in-frame clones and leaves some out. The sample lists around 98,000 clones; 87% were seen once. The sample consisted of PBMCs. The receptors originated from a young man in good health and CMV-seropositive.

This clone appeared a single time. The rearrangement links TRBV5-5 to TRBJ2-7; the D gene is possibly TRBD1 (5 bases). V was cut by 0 bases and J by 3 bases, with 13 bases left in between. In germline, CDR1 is SGHKS, CDR2 YYEKEE (reference sequence). This CDR3 contains 15 residues. This CDR3 reads CASSLGAGFDYEQYF. CDR3 bases: TGTGCCAGCAGCTTGGGCGCAGGGTTCGACTACGAGCAGTACTTC.

The chain joins TRBV28 to TRBJ2-7, with D maybe TRBD1 (6 bases). The CDR3 runs 16 residues. Germline lookup yields CDR1 MDHEN and CDR2 SYDVKM. V lost 6 bases and J lost 0, with 18 bases in between. CDR3 bases: TGTGCCAGCAGCCAACCCGGACAGATTAGCTCCTACGAGCAGTACTTC. Amino acids: CASSQPGQISSYEQYF. Full variable domain (remainder filled in from reference TRBV28 and TRBJ2-7): DVKVTQSSRYLVKRTGEKVFLECVQDMDHENMFWYRQDPGLGLRLIYFSYDVKMKEKGDIPEGYSVSREKKERFSLILESASTNQTSMYLCASSQPGQISSYEQYFGPGTRLTVT.

The chain is built from TRBV5-1 and TRBJ2-4, with 9 bases identical to TRBD1. Germline V gene data show CDR1 as SGHRS and CDR2 as YFSETQ. The V gene end was trimmed by 4 bases and the J gene end by 8 bases; junction bases not matched to a gene: 13. The CDR3 is 16 residues long. This CDR3 reads CASSTEQGAVVDIQYF. The DNA for the CDR3 is TGCGCCAGCAGCACCGAACAGGGGGCCGTGGTAGACATTCAGTACTTC.

J is TRBJ2-5 and V is TRBV7-3; unclear D gene. Trimming removed 2 bases at V and 0 bases at J, with 7 bases between. The CDR3 is 14 residues long. CDR1 and CDR2 (germline): SGHTA, FQGTGA. CDR3 DNA: TGTGCCAGCAGCTTAGGGCCGAACCAAGAGACCCAGTACTTC. It yields the protein CASSLGPNQETQYF.

This clone showed up just once. The rearrangement links TRBV5-5 to TRBJ2-7; weak D call: TRBD2 (6 bases). Germline CDR1 is SGHKS and CDR2 is YYEKEE (reference sequence). V gave up 1 base and J gave up 2 bases, with 13 bases separating them. The CDR3 extends over 15 amino acids. This CDR3 is CASSLRPEGTYEQYF. CDR3 coding DNA: TGTGCCAGCAGCTTGAGGCCGGAGGGAACCTACGAGCAGTACTTC.

This clone was picked up one time. This chain connects TRBV7-9 to TRBJ2-1; D unresolved. The CDR3 has 14 residues. V dropped 0 bases and J dropped 3 bases, with 6 bases sitting between them. Germline V lookup: CDR1 SEHNR, CDR2 FQNEAQ (reference sequence). CDR3 in amino acids: CASSLANNYNEQFF. For the CDR3, the DNA is TGTGCCAGCAGCTTAGCGAACAACTACAATGAGCAGTTCTTC.

This clone is a singleton in its sample. The rearrangement links TRBV11-2 to TRBJ2-1; 10 nucleotides align to TRBD1. V trimming: 5 bases; J trimming: 9 bases; junction bases outside the gene matches: 19. CDR1 SGHAT and CDR2 FQNNGV come from the germline V gene. This CDR3 has 18 residues. The CDR3 here is CASSTHNAGQGSVGEQFF. The CDR3 DNA follows: TGTGCCAGCAGCACTCACAACGCGGGACAGGGGAGTGTCGGTGAGCAGTTCTTC.

The chain is built from TRBV6-5 and TRBJ2-7, with a tentative D call TRBD1 (5 bases). Per the germline V gene, CDR1 is MNHEY and CDR2 is SVGAGI. The CDR3 loop spans 13 amino acids. Trimming cost V 6 bases and J 2 bases, with 11 bases left between them. The CDR3 loop is CASSRGHPYEQYF. Written as DNA, the CDR3 is TGTGCCAGCAGCCGAGGACACCCCTACGAGCAGTACTTC.

The chain joins TRBV27 to TRBJ1-5; 9 bases are a match to TRBD1. Trimming cost V 5 bases and J 3 bases; bases outside gene matches: 5. The germline V gene encodes CDR1 MNHEY and CDR2 SMNVEV (reference sequence). The length of the CDR3 is 15 residues. This CDR3 reads CASSTRTGANQPQHF. CDR3 bases: TGTGCCAGCAGTACCCGGACAGGGGCCAATCAGCCCCAGCATTTT.

The genes are TRBV5-6 and TRBJ2-7; tentatively, D is TRBD1 (5 bases). Germline assignment: CDR1 SGHDT and CDR2 YYEEEE. The CDR3 has 12 amino acids. V lost 4 bases and J lost 4, with 9 bases in between. This CDR3 reads CASSSDSYEQYF. In nucleotides, the CDR3 is TGTGCCAGCAGCAGCGACAGTTACGAGCAGTACTTC.

This chain uses TRBV7-2 with TRBJ2-5; D is uncertain. Germline CDR1 reads SGHTA; CDR2 reads FQGNSA. This CDR3 spans 13 amino acids. V was trimmed by 0 bases and J by 2 bases, leaving 4 bases between them. CDR3 coding DNA: TGTGCCAGCAGCTTAGCTAAACAAGAGACCCAGTACTTC. Translated: CASSLAKQETQYF.

There are a few counts of this clone. V and J are TRBV10-3 and TRBJ1-3; 7 bases are a match to TRBD1. V lost 3 bases and J lost 2; bases outside the gene matches: 4. CDR3 size: 15 residues. Per the germline V gene, CDR1 is ENHRY and CDR2 is SYGVKD. For the CDR3, the DNA is TGTGCCATCAGTGACGGGCAGGGGGCTGGAAACACCATATATTTT. Translating it yields CAISDGQGAGNTIYF.

The V and J genes are TRBV27 and TRBJ2-7; D might be TRBD1 (5 bases). The V gene's germline CDR1 is MNHEY and CDR2 SMNVEV (reference sequence). The V end was cut by 0 bases, the J end by 2 bases, with 11 bases between. CDR3 length equals 15 residues. CDR3 loop: CASSLSPLGAYEQYF. The CDR3 bases are TGTGCCAGCAGTTTATCCCCATTAGGGGCCTACGAGCAGTACTTC.

This rearrangement joins TRBV9 to TRBJ2-2; 8 bases fit TRBD2. Looked up from germline, CDR1 is SGDLS and CDR2 is YYNGEE. The CDR3 runs 16 residues. The V segment lost 0 bases and the J segment 3 bases; nucleotides outside the gene matches: 4. CDR3 loop: CASSVGASGYTGELFF. As DNA, the CDR3 is TGTGCCAGCAGCGTAGGGGCTAGCGGGTACACCGGGGAGCTGTTTTTT.

The gene calls are TRBV7-3 and TRBJ2-1; D is perhaps TRBD1 (5 bases). This CDR3 has 13 amino acids. Trimming removed 8 bases at V and 4 bases at J, with 12 bases between. Looked up from germline, CDR1 is SGHTA and CDR2 is FQGTGA. CDR3 sequence: CASSNNRYNEQFF. The DNA of the CDR3 is TGTGCCAGCTCTAACAACAGGTACAATGAGCAGTTCTTC.

The CDR3 bases are TGTGCCAGCAGTGTTTCACTAGTCTTTGAGCAGTTCTTC. Protein sequence: CASSVSLVFEQFF. This rearrangement joins TRBV6-1 to TRBJ2-1; a weak D match, TRBD2 (5 bases). The CDR3 contains 13 residues. Per the germline V gene, CDR1 is MNHNS and CDR2 is SASEGT. V was trimmed by 4 bases and J by 9 bases, leaving 13 bases between them.

The genes are TRBV7-9 and TRBJ2-7, with 7 bases that match TRBD2. The germline V gene has CDR1 SEHNR and CDR2 FQNEAQ (reference sequence). Losses at the gene ends were 5 bases for V and 5 bases for J; bases not matched to a gene: 12. This CDR3 contains 15 residues. CDR3 protein: CASSPFLGRAHEQYF. Written as DNA, the CDR3 is TGTGCCAGCAGCCCCTTTTTAGGGAGGGCCCACGAGCAGTACTTC.

This chain uses TRBV19 with TRBJ2-3; a weak D match, TRBD1 (6 bases). The V end was cut by 2 bases, the J end by 5 bases, with 14 bases between. Germline CDR1 and CDR2: LNHDA and SQIVND (reference sequence). This CDR3 region has 15 residues. CDR3 region: CASSIISEGGDTQYF. The CDR3, as DNA: TGTGCCAGTAGTATAATTAGCGAAGGGGGAGATACGCAGTATTTT.

The chain is built from TRBV11-3 and TRBJ2-7; 10 nucleotides line up with TRBD1. The V segment lost 5 bases and the J segment 3 bases; nucleotides outside the gene matches: 7. Germline V gives CDR1 SGHNT, CDR2 YENEEA. The length of the CDR3 is 15 residues. The CDR3: CASSPPGTGVYEQYF. The CDR3 nucleotides are TGTGCCAGCAGCCCACCGGGGACAGGGGTCTACGAGCAGTACTTC.

The genes are TRBV7-3 and TRBJ2-3; 14 bases are shared with TRBD2. The CDR3 length is 16 residues. V shed 5 bases, J shed 14 bases, and the junction held 15 bases outside the gene matches. Germline V lookup: CDR1 SGHTA, CDR2 FQGTGA. CDR3: CASSPNTGTSGSIPYF. The CDR3 region has the DNA TGTGCCAGCAGCCCTAATACCGGGACTAGCGGGAGCATCCCGTATTTT. Looking up the rest from reference TRBV7-3 and TRBJ2-3 gives the full variable domain: GAGVSQTPSNKVTEKGKYVELRCDPISGHTALYWYRQSLGQGPEFLIYFQGTGAADDSGLPNDRFFAVRPEGSVSTLKIQRTERGDSAVYLCASSPNTGTSGSIPYFGPGTRLTVL.

The chain employs TRBV7-3 and TRBJ1-1, with D unclear. V was trimmed by 3 bases and J by 1 base, leaving 3 bases between them. The CDR3 sequence is 12 residues long. Germline lookup yields CDR1 SGHTA and CDR2 FQGTGA. The CDR3 loop reads CASSFGNTEAFF. CDR3 DNA: TGTGCCAGCAGCTTCGGGAACACTGAAGCTTTCTTT.

The chain uses TRBV5-1 and TRBJ2-5, with 10 bases aligning to TRBD2. Germline trimming cut 4 bases from V and 2 bases from J; bases unmatched to any gene: 8. The CDR3 sequence is 16 residues long. CDR1 and CDR2 from the germline V gene are SGHRS and YFSETQ. The CDR3 DNA sequence: TGCGCCAGCAGCCTTAGCGGGGGGATAGGACAAGAGACCCAGTACTTC. Translation: CASSLSGGIGQETQYF.

This sequence joins TRBV29-1 and TRBJ1-1; D not certain. Germline lookup yields CDR1 SQVTM and CDR2 ANQGSEA. V lost 6 bases and J lost 11, with 16 bases in between. The CDR3 sequence is 11 residues long. Here the CDR3 DNA reads TGCAGCGTGAGTCCGGGAGGGAGTGCTTTCTTT. Its translation is CSVSPGGSAFF.

The rearrangement joins TRBV19 to TRBJ1-1; no firm D call. CDR1 LNHDA and CDR2 SQIVND come from the germline V gene (reference sequence). The CDR3 has 14 amino acids. Trimming pared 4 bases from V and 2 bases from J, leaving 11 bases between. The CDR3 spells CASSTSRLNTEAFF. In nucleotides, the CDR3 is TGTGCCAGTAGTACATCCAGACTAAACACTGAAGCTTTCTTT.

This sequence joins TRBV27 and TRBJ2-3; no clear D gene. The CDR3 is 18 amino acids. V was cut by 0 bases and J by 0 bases, with 16 bases left in between. Germline V CDR1 and CDR2: MNHEY, SMNVEV (reference sequence). The CDR3 nucleotides are TGTGCCAGCAGTTTATCGCGTTCTCCCGCAACTAGCACAGATACGCAGTATTTT. Translation: CASSLSRSPATSTDTQYF.